The source of this TCR beta chain is a study of beta chain features in type 1 diabetes. The study's findings and limits: Compared with healthy donors, patients appeared to share more similar naive, central memory and regulatory TCRB repertoires. Significant though moderate, a shortening of TCRB CDR3s appeared in all four CD4+ subsets of Type 1 diabetes patients. Reduced insertions and increased deletions marked VDJ junctions in type 1 diabetes patients.

Sequencing targeted expressed TCRB transcripts, as all isolated RNA had been reverse transcribed. Using immunoSEQ multiplex PCR, the repertoire was profiled, and TCRdb retains in-frame clones only, with some absent. The sample holds approximately 170,000 clones, roughly 8% seen once. This clone was seen a few times. The antigen is not known. Germline-derived CDR1 and CDR2 are DFQATT and SNEGSKA (reference sequence). V lost 6 bases to trimming and J lost 10 bases; unmatched junction nucleotides: 6. The CDR3 covers 11 residues. Isolation of CD4+ naive, central memory, regulatory and stem cell-like memory cells was achieved by sorting via CD45RO/CCR7/CD25/CD127/CD95/CD27.

Input material: central memory CD4+ T cells from blood. This TCR came from a man aged 18-30 years with type 1 diabetes. J is TRBJ2-3 and V is TRBV20-1; TRBD1 aligns across 8 bases. The CDR3 nucleotides are TGCAGTGCAACATCGACAGGGGCGCAGTATTTT. Encoded protein: CSATSTGAQYF.